This is a list of T cell receptor beta chains from one sample in a study of blood T cell repertoires in COVID-19. Sequencing was performed with immunoSEQ multiplex PCR; in TCRdb, only in-frame clones are kept and a portion is missing. The table shows 150,000 to 200,000 clones, with around 82% occurring only once. The specimen was peripheral blood. The receptor set was obtained from a woman aged 80 or over with active or convalescent COVID-19. Both conserved end residues are part of each CDR3. Fields, in order: clone size, D gene, V gene, J gene, CDR3 protein, CDR3 DNA. The D gene is left open where the match is weak. The size field is filled for only some rows; it gives once, few, many or a size class.

clone size: NA
D gene: TRBD2
V gene: TRBV7-9
J gene: TRBJ2-1
CDR3 protein: CASSLGLAGGPFDEQFF
CDR3 DNA: TGTGCCAGCAGCTTAGGACTAGCGGGAGGGCCTTTTGATGAGCAGTTCTTC

clone size: once
D gene: NA
V gene: TRBV19
J gene: TRBJ2-5
CDR3 protein: CASSIGGTSQETQYF
CDR3 DNA: TGTGCCAGTAGCATAGGGGGGACTTCTCAAGAGACCCAGTACTTC

clone size: NA
D gene: TRBD1
V gene: TRBV27
J gene: TRBJ2-7
CDR3 protein: CASSPFMTGLRTSELSYEQYF
CDR3 DNA: TGTGCCAGCAGTCCCTTTATGACAGGGTTGCGCACTTCAGAACTCTCCTACGAGCAGTACTTC

clone size: NA
D gene: TRBD1
V gene: TRBV24-1
J gene: TRBJ2-5
CDR3 protein: CATREGGARETQYF
CDR3 DNA: TGTGCCACCAGAGAAGGGGGCGCACGAGAGACCCAGTACTTC

clone size: NA
D gene: TRBD1
V gene: TRBV19
J gene: TRBJ1-5
CDR3 protein: CASRPGQGRQPQHF
CDR3 DNA: TGTGCCAGTAGGCCGGGACAGGGAAGGCAGCCCCAGCATTTT

clone size: NA
D gene: TRBD1
V gene: TRBV18
J gene: TRBJ1-2
CDR3 protein: CASSPPTGTGNGYTF
CDR3 DNA: TGTGCCAGCTCACCCCCGACAGGGACTGGGAATGGCTACACCTTC

clone size: NA
D gene: TRBD1
V gene: TRBV19
J gene: TRBJ2-5
CDR3 protein: CASSDRASPVETQYF
CDR3 DNA: TGTGCCAGTAGTGACAGGGCCTCCCCCGTGGAGACCCAGTACTTC

clone size: NA
D gene: NA
V gene: TRBV11-3
J gene: TRBJ2-1
CDR3 protein: CASTLMSSYNEQFF
CDR3 DNA: TGTGCCAGCACCCTAATGAGCTCCTACAATGAGCAGTTCTTC

clone size: NA
D gene: TRBD2
V gene: TRBV30
J gene: TRBJ2-7
CDR3 protein: CAWRRSSGSYEQYF
CDR3 DNA: TGTGCCTGGAGGAGGTCTAGCGGTTCCTACGAGCAGTACTTC

clone size: NA
D gene: NA
V gene: TRBV6-5
J gene: TRBJ1-1
CDR3 protein: CASRDDRPEAFF
CDR3 DNA: TGTGCCAGCAGAGACGACAGGCCTGAAGCTTTCTTT

clone size: NA
D gene: NA
V gene: TRBV7-7
J gene: TRBJ2-5
CDR3 protein: CASSLGQAGAQYF
CDR3 DNA: TGTGCTAGCAGCTTAGGTCAAGCCGGGGCCCAGTACTTC

clone size: once
D gene: TRBD1
V gene: TRBV15
J gene: TRBJ1-5
CDR3 protein: CATSREVTGTGNQPQHF
CDR3 DNA: TGTGCCACCAGCAGAGAGGTAACGGGGACAGGGAATCAGCCCCAGCATTTT

clone size: NA
D gene: TRBD1
V gene: TRBV9
J gene: TRBJ1-2
CDR3 protein: CASSRTGANYGYTF
CDR3 DNA: TGTGCCAGCAGTCGGACAGGCGCTAACTATGGCTACACCTTC

clone size: NA
D gene: NA
V gene: TRBV24-1
J gene: TRBJ2-1
CDR3 protein: CATSDRTNKINEQFF
CDR3 DNA: TGTGCCACCAGTGATCGGACAAATAAGATCAATGAGCAGTTCTTC

clone size: NA
D gene: TRBD2
V gene: TRBV2
J gene: TRBJ2-3
CDR3 protein: CASSEQGTRTDTQYF
CDR3 DNA: TGTGCCAGCAGTGAACAAGGGACTAGGACAGATACGCAGTATTTT

clone size: NA
D gene: TRBD2
V gene: TRBV4-1
J gene: TRBJ2-7
CDR3 protein: CASSQVLGLSSYEQYF
CDR3 DNA: TGCGCCAGCAGCCAAGTCCTGGGACTATCCTCCTACGAGCAGTACTTC

clone size: NA
D gene: NA
V gene: TRBV7-7
J gene: TRBJ2-5
CDR3 protein: CASSLAGQTIETQYF
CDR3 DNA: TGTGCCAGCAGCTTAGCCGGACAGACTATCGAGACCCAGTACTTC

clone size: NA
D gene: TRBD1
V gene: TRBV18
J gene: TRBJ1-2
CDR3 protein: CASSLPLDRGLGYTF
CDR3 DNA: TGTGCCAGCTCACTGCCGCTAGACAGGGGGCTTGGCTACACCTTC

clone size: few
D gene: NA
V gene: TRBV21-1
J gene: TRBJ2-5
CDR3 protein: CASSGGGGSEETQYF
CDR3 DNA: TGTGCCAGCTCCGGTGGGGGGGGCTCGGAGGAGACCCAGTACTTC

clone size: NA
D gene: TRBD1
V gene: TRBV5-1
J gene: TRBJ2-2
CDR3 protein: CASSLVAGGDRELFF
CDR3 DNA: TGCGCCAGCAGCTTGGTGGCAGGGGGCGACCGGGAGCTGTTTTTT

clone size: NA
D gene: TRBD2
V gene: TRBV5-6
J gene: TRBJ2-1
CDR3 protein: CASSSLSGRAFNEQFF
CDR3 DNA: TGTGCCAGCAGCTCTCTTAGCGGGAGGGCCTTCAATGAGCAGTTCTTC

clone size: NA
D gene: NA
V gene: TRBV6-2/TRBV6-3
J gene: TRBJ2-3
CDR3 protein: CASSQGSADTQYF
CDR3 DNA: TGTGCCAGCAGTCAGGGGAGCGCAGATACGCAGTATTTT

clone size: NA
D gene: TRBD1
V gene: TRBV4-1
J gene: TRBJ2-7
CDR3 protein: CASSQEDGTAIMGEQYF
CDR3 DNA: TGCGCCAGCAGCCAAGAGGATGGGACAGCGATAATGGGCGAGCAGTACTTC

clone size: NA
D gene: TRBD1
V gene: TRBV5-1
J gene: TRBJ1-2
CDR3 protein: CASSLVGQGVSGYTF
CDR3 DNA: TGCGCCAGCAGCCTTGTCGGACAGGGGGTATCTGGCTACACCTTC

clone size: NA
D gene: NA
V gene: TRBV29-1
J gene: TRBJ2-6
CDR3 protein: CSVGQLSSGANVLTF
CDR3 DNA: TGCAGCGTTGGACAGCTTTCCTCTGGGGCCAACGTCCTGACTTTC

clone size: NA
D gene: NA
V gene: TRBV30
J gene: TRBJ1-3
CDR3 protein: CAWSQNPTVGNTIYF
CDR3 DNA: TGTGCCTGGAGCCAAAACCCGACAGTCGGAAACACCATATATTTT

clone size: NA
D gene: TRBD1
V gene: TRBV5-1
J gene: TRBJ1-2
CDR3 protein: CASSPDRGTGGYTF
CDR3 DNA: TGCGCCAGCAGCCCGGACAGGGGTACCGGTGGCTACACCTTC

clone size: NA
D gene: NA
V gene: TRBV9
J gene: TRBJ1-6
CDR3 protein: CASSETPGQGSPLHF
CDR3 DNA: TGTGCCAGCAGCGAAACCCCGGGTCAGGGATCACCCCTCCACTTT

clone size: few
D gene: NA
V gene: TRBV28
J gene: TRBJ2-7
CDR3 protein: CASRPPGGNYEQYF
CDR3 DNA: TGTGCCAGCAGGCCCCCTGGGGGGAACTACGAGCAGTACTTC

clone size: NA
D gene: TRBD1
V gene: TRBV28
J gene: TRBJ1-3
CDR3 protein: CASSRQGTGNTIYF
CDR3 DNA: TGTGCCAGCAGTCGACAGGGGACGGGAAACACCATATATTTT

clone size: NA
D gene: TRBD1
V gene: TRBV5-5
J gene: TRBJ1-2
CDR3 protein: CASSSRTGVSNYGYTF
CDR3 DNA: TGTGCCAGCAGCTCGAGGACAGGGGTATCCAACTATGGCTACACCTTC

clone size: NA
D gene: NA
V gene: TRBV12-5
J gene: TRBJ2-1
CDR3 protein: CASGLGFVGGSSYNEQFF
CDR3 DNA: TGTGCTAGTGGTTTGGGTTTTGTGGGAGGTAGCTCCTACAATGAGCAGTTCTTC

clone size: few
D gene: TRBD1
V gene: TRBV7-9
J gene: TRBJ1-6
CDR3 protein: CASSRSTGGHSPLHF
CDR3 DNA: TGTGCCAGCAGCCGTTCGACAGGGGGCCATTCACCCCTCCACTTT

clone size: few
D gene: TRBD2
V gene: TRBV19
J gene: TRBJ2-5
CDR3 protein: CASSNLLAGIQETQYF
CDR3 DNA: TGTGCCAGTAGTAACCTCCTAGCGGGCATCCAAGAGACCCAGTACTTC

clone size: NA
D gene: TRBD1
V gene: TRBV9
J gene: TRBJ2-5
CDR3 protein: CASSVRGQETQYF
CDR3 DNA: TGTGCCAGCAGCGTCAGGGGGCAAGAGACCCAGTACTTC

clone size: NA
D gene: TRBD1
V gene: TRBV28
J gene: TRBJ1-1
CDR3 protein: CASSRTGNTEAFF
CDR3 DNA: TGTGCCAGCAGTAGGACAGGGAACACTGAAGCTTTCTTT

clone size: NA
D gene: NA
V gene: TRBV19
J gene: TRBJ1-2
CDR3 protein: CASSPSYGWGYTF
CDR3 DNA: TGTGCCAGTAGTCCCTCTTACGGTTGGGGCTACACCTTC

clone size: few
D gene: NA
V gene: TRBV5-4
J gene: TRBJ1-1
CDR3 protein: CASRGGGTWSGTEAFF
CDR3 DNA: TGTGCCAGCAGGGGGGGAGGGACCTGGTCTGGGACTGAAGCTTTCTTT

clone size: NA
D gene: NA
V gene: TRBV10-3
J gene: TRBJ1-1
CDR3 protein: CAISLDRNTEAFF
CDR3 DNA: TGTGCCATCAGTCTGGACAGGAACACTGAAGCTTTCTTT

clone size: once
D gene: TRBD2
V gene: TRBV5-1
J gene: TRBJ2-1
CDR3 protein: CASRGTSGVSYNEQFF
CDR3 DNA: TGCGCCAGCAGAGGAACTAGCGGAGTCTCCTACAATGAGCAGTTCTTC

clone size: NA
D gene: NA
V gene: TRBV9
J gene: TRBJ2-5
CDR3 protein: CASSVGAYQETQYF
CDR3 DNA: TGTGCCAGCAGCGTAGGGGCGTACCAAGAGACCCAGTACTTC

clone size: NA
D gene: NA
V gene: TRBV6-1
J gene: TRBJ1-6
CDR3 protein: CASSEGGPPLHF
CDR3 DNA: TGTGCCAGCAGTGAGGGGGGGCCACCCCTCCACTTT

clone size: NA
D gene: NA
V gene: TRBV5-1
J gene: TRBJ2-3
CDR3 protein: CASSLARTSTDTQYF
CDR3 DNA: TGCGCCAGCAGCTTGGCTAGGACTAGCACAGATACGCAGTATTTT

clone size: NA
D gene: NA
V gene: TRBV2
J gene: TRBJ1-5
CDR3 protein: CASRTTTGGQPQHF
CDR3 DNA: TGTGCCAGCAGGACAACTACCGGGGGGCAGCCCCAGCATTTT

clone size: NA
D gene: NA
V gene: TRBV21-1
J gene: TRBJ2-1
CDR3 protein: CASPSGDEQFF
CDR3 DNA: TGTGCCAGCCCTAGCGGCGATGAGCAGTTCTTC

clone size: few
D gene: NA
V gene: TRBV6-6
J gene: TRBJ2-3
CDR3 protein: CASKEELTDTQYF
CDR3 DNA: TGTGCCAGCAAAGAGGAGCTAACAGATACGCAGTATTTT

clone size: NA
D gene: TRBD1
V gene: TRBV6-5
J gene: TRBJ2-5
CDR3 protein: CASSSTGARETQYF
CDR3 DNA: TGTGCCAGCAGTTCGACAGGGGCCCGAGAGACCCAGTACTTC

clone size: NA
D gene: TRBD1
V gene: TRBV28
J gene: TRBJ2-5
CDR3 protein: CASSSAPGQGLETQYF
CDR3 DNA: TGTGCCAGCAGTAGCGCTCCGGGACAGGGACTAGAGACCCAGTACTTC

clone size: NA
D gene: TRBD1
V gene: TRBV5-1
J gene: TRBJ2-7
CDR3 protein: CASSLGTGLLEQYF
CDR3 DNA: TGCGCCAGCAGCTTAGGGACAGGGCTGCTCGAGCAGTACTTC